Included here is one T cell receptor (beta chain) sequence, with context. Its antigen is not identified. Using a J-beta primer mix together with a sample-barcoded 5' primer, a second PCR was run for roughly 7 to 12 cycles. TCRdb redid the calling of the 5' RACE reads with MiXCR, one entry per CDR3 protein. The sample lists 1.5 million to 1.9 million distinct CDR3 sequences, approximately 42% occurring once. The CDR3 runs to 15 residues. Germline CDR1 is SNHLY and CDR2 is FYNNEI. With V trimmed by 5 bases and J by 4 bases, 7 bases remained unmatched. The data are from a study of blood T cells in healthy people across ages. The study's findings and limits: Relative to aged donors, long-lived donors carried more naive CD4+ cells and displayed higher diversity.

V is TRBV2 and J is TRBJ1-5, with 8 bases identical to TRBD1. Sequencing used blood. This TCR came from a woman aged 18-35 years in good health. This chain's CDR3 is CASSRDRGWNQPQHF. The DNA of the CDR3 is TGTGCCAGCAGTCGTGACAGGGGTTGGAATCAGCCCCAGCATTTT.